Listed below are T cell receptor beta chains from one sample, sequenced in a study of patients and donors after allogeneic stem cell transplantation. TCRdb analysed the RT-PCR reads with MiXCR anew, one entry per CDR3 protein. This sample has around 150,000 distinct CDR3 sequences, with about 40% found just once. Sequencing was done on a sample of blood, either unsorted or a sorted T cell fraction (not recorded which). The receptors were sampled from a human donor who was either an allogeneic HSCT recipient or a stem cell or donor lymphocyte infusion donor (not recorded which). It is not recorded whose cells these are; they may come from a transplant donor. CDR3s include the opening cysteine and the closing phenylalanine or tryptophan. D genes are given only for firm matches. Clone size appears in some rows only: once, few, many, or a class for an expanded clone.

TRBV12-3/TRBV12-4,-,TRBJ1-5,few,CASSDRLGTVGNQPQHF,TGTGCCAGCAGCGATCGACTCGGGACCGTCGGCAATCAGCCCCAGCATTTT
TRBV9,-,TRBJ1-2,-,CASSPHGGLGGYTF,TGTGCCAGCAGCCCCCATGGGGGGCTTGGCGGCTACACCTTC
TRBV7-2,TRBD2,TRBJ2-2,-,CASSLTMSGAGTGELFF,TGTGCCAGCAGCTTAACAATGAGCGGGGCGGGTACCGGGGAGCTGTTTTTT
TRBV4-3,TRBD1,TRBJ1-4,-,CASSRYQTGTDNEKLFF,TGCGCCAGCAGCCGGTACCAGACAGGGACAGATAATGAAAAACTGTTTTTT
TRBV7-3,TRBD2,TRBJ2-3,once,CASSPGTSGGVGGTDTQYF,TGTGCCAGCAGCCCCGGGACTAGCGGGGGTGTTGGCGGCACAGATACGCAGTATTTT
TRBV5-1,-,TRBJ2-5,-,CASSLGYPRETQYF,TGCGCCAGCAGCTTGGGGTACCCGCGGGAGACCCAGTACTTC
TRBV7-2,TRBD1,TRBJ1-2,few,CASSSRGRDLSAGYTF,TGTGCCAGCAGCTCCAGGGGGAGGGACCTTAGTGCTGGCTACACCTTC
TRBV20-1,-,TRBJ2-5,-,CSARITTSRVETQYF,TGCAGTGCTAGGATAACGACCAGCCGGGTAGAGACCCAGTACTTC
TRBV25-1,TRBD1,TRBJ1-1,-,CASSDWDRTSEAFF,TGTGCCAGCAGTGATTGGGACAGAACATCCGAAGCTTTCTTT
TRBV27,-,TRBJ1-3,-,CARGVSGNTIYF,TGTGCCAGAGGGGTGTCGGGAAACACCATATATTTT
TRBV15,TRBD1,TRBJ2-7,-,CATSRDIGTGNEQYF,TGTGCCACCAGCAGAGATATTGGGACAGGGAACGAGCAGTACTTC
TRBV5-1,-,TRBJ1-2,few,CASSEGNYGYTF,TGCGCCAGCAGCGAGGGGAACTATGGCTACACCTTC
TRBV12-3/TRBV12-4,-,TRBJ1-6,few,CASSFGRGGPRNSPLHF,TGTGCCAGCAGTTTTGGCCGAGGGGGACCGCGAAATTCACCCCTCCACTTT
TRBV12-3/TRBV12-4,-,TRBJ1-5,few,CASSWGDYSNQPQHF,TGTGCCAGCAGTTGGGGTGATTATAGCAATCAGCCCCAGCATTTT
TRBV20-1,-,TRBJ1-1,-,CSARRDTEAFF,TGCAGTGCTCGGAGGGACACTGAAGCTTTCTTT
TRBV6-5,TRBD1,TRBJ1-5,-,CASSYRQGSNQPQHF,TGTGCCAGCAGTTACAGACAGGGTAGCAATCAGCCCCAGCATTTT
TRBV7-7,-,TRBJ2-3,-,CASSIDGGSTDTQYF,TGTGCTAGCAGCATAGATGGGGGTTCCACAGATACGCAGTATTTT
TRBV20-1,-,TRBJ1-2,few,CSALGGRLPTYYGYTF,TGCAGTGCTCTGGGTGGCAGGTTGCCCACTTACTATGGCTACACCTTC
TRBV12-3/TRBV12-4,-,TRBJ1-1,few,CASSLRARNTEAFF,TGTGCCAGCAGTTTACGAGCCCGGAACACTGAAGCTTTCTTT
TRBV29-1,-,TRBJ2-2,few,CSAGRSRTGELFF,TGCAGCGCGGGGCGCAGCCGCACCGGGGAGCTGTTTTTT
TRBV5-1,-,TRBJ1-3,few,CASSLALGSGNTIYF,TGCGCCAGCAGCTTGGCCCTCGGCTCTGGAAACACCATATATTTT
TRBV20-1,-,TRBJ1-2,few,CSARAEWVYGYTF,TGCAGTGCTAGAGCGGAATGGGTCTATGGCTACACCTTC
TRBV27,-,TRBJ1-5,few,CASKKKDQPQHF,TGTGCCAGCAAGAAGAAGGATCAGCCCCAGCATTTT
TRBV9,-,TRBJ1-1,-,CASSTDSADTEAFF,TGTGCCAGCAGCACAGACAGTGCAGACACTGAAGCTTTCTTT
TRBV10-3,TRBD1,TRBJ1-1,-,CAIDGQGSGTEAFF,TGTGCCATCGATGGACAGGGAAGTGGCACTGAAGCTTTCTTT
TRBV20-1,-,TRBJ2-3,-,CSAQPPSRHNTQYF,TGCAGTGCTCAACCTCCGAGTAGACACAATACGCAGTATTTT
TRBV20-1,-,TRBJ1-1,once,CSARNRSERTEAFF,TGCAGTGCTCGGAACAGGTCGGAAAGGACTGAAGCTTTCTTT
TRBV20-1,-,TRBJ2-4,-,CSARAGNIQYF,TGCAGTGCTAGGGCCGGGAACATTCAGTACTTC